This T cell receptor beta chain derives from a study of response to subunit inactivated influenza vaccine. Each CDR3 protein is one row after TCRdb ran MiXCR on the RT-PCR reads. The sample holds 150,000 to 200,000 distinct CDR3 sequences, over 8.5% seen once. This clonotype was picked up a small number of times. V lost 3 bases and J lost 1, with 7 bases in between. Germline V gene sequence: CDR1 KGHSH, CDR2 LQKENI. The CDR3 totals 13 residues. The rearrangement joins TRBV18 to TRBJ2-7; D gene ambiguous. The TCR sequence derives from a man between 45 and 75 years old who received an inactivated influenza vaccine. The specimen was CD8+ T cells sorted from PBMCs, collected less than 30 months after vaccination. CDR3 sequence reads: CASSPYGSYEQYF. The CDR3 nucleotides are TGTGCCAGCTCACCCTACGGATCCTACGAGCAGTACTTC.